This entry concerns a single TCR beta chain. Antigen: not known. This sample was taken from a study of response to subunit inactivated influenza vaccine. General observations from the study: T cells newly recruited by each seasonal influenza vaccination are few, the authors suggested.

This CDR3 is 14 amino acids long. The trim removed 3 bases at V and 9 bases at J, leaving 4 bases unmatched. Germline loops: CDR1 DFQATT, CDR2 SNEGSKA (reference sequence). TCRdb independently ran MiXCR on the RT-PCR reads; one entry per CDR3 protein. The sample holds hundreds of thousands of distinct CDR3 sequences; 14% are singletons and the top ten take approximately 7.6%. The sample was PBMCs from blood, taken less than 15 days before vaccination. This TCR was recovered from a man aged 50-59 years who received an inactivated influenza vaccine. The chain links TRBV20-1 to TRBJ2-1, with 14 bases lining up with TRBD2. DNA for the CDR3: TGCAGTGCTAGGACTAGCGGGAGGGGCGGTGAGCAGTTCTTC. Translated: CSARTSGRGGEQFF.